Listed below are T cell receptor beta chains from one sample, sequenced in a study of T-cell memory formation after mild COVID-19. Each CDR3 protein gets one entry after TCRdb re-called the 5' RACE reads with MiXCR. The sample holds 85,000 to 120,000 distinct CDR3 sequences; around 11% are singletons and the top ten take around 25%. The material sequenced was PBMCs or a T cell subset sorted from them (not recorded which). The receptors originated from an adult woman who had mild COVID-19 (a few samples of this study predate the infection). Cell type and time point are not known. Each CDR3 is given with its conserved first and last residue. The D gene is left open where the match is weak. Clone size is shown for a subset of rows, as once, few, many or a class of expanded clone.

clone_size j_call d_call cdr3_length v_call cdr3_aa cdr3_nt
few TRBJ2-2 . 14 TRBV7-8 CASSLIDNTGELFF TGTGCCAGCAGCTTAATCGACAACACCGGGGAGCTGTTTTTT
few TRBJ2-7 . 15 TRBV7-2 CASSLIPQNIAEQYF TGTGCCAGCAGCTTAATCCCCCAGAATATCGCCGAGCAGTACTTC
. TRBJ2-2 TRBD1 16 TRBV5-1 CASSYTMGQGAGELFF TGCGCCAGCAGCTACACCATGGGACAGGGGGCCGGGGAGCTGTTTTTT
. TRBJ2-5 TRBD2 17 TRBV6-2/TRBV6-3 CASSYSQGLADWETQYF TGTGCCAGCAGTTATTCCCAGGGACTAGCGGACTGGGAGACCCAGTACTTC
. TRBJ2-2 TRBD1 15 TRBV12-3/TRBV12-4 CASSPDRDRDGELFF TGTGCCAGCAGCCCGGACAGGGATCGAGACGGGGAGCTGTTTTTT
few TRBJ2-5 . 16 TRBV7-6 CASSLGTREYQETQYF TGTGCCAGCAGCTTGGGGACCCGGGAGTACCAAGAGACCCAGTACTTC
. TRBJ2-2 . 17 TRBV7-9 CASSSLPGDSNTGELFF TGTGCCAGCAGCTCCCTCCCAGGGGACTCGAACACCGGGGAGCTGTTTTTT
. TRBJ2-1 . 15 TRBV5-5 CASSPDTDSYNEQFF TGTGCCAGCAGCCCGGACACCGACTCCTACAATGAGCAGTTCTTC
few TRBJ2-1 . 16 TRBV4-3 CASSQGTGTENNEQFF TGCGCCAGCAGCCAGGGGACCGGGACTGAAAACAATGAGCAGTTCTTC
. TRBJ2-3 . 13 TRBV12-3/TRBV12-4 CASSPHMGDTQYF TGTGCCAGCAGTCCGCACATGGGAGATACGCAGTATTTT
few TRBJ2-7 . 13 TRBV27 CASSFRGRNEQYF TGTGCCAGCAGTTTCAGGGGTAGAAACGAGCAGTACTTC
few TRBJ2-5 TRBD2 14 TRBV5-5 CASSFSGSGETQYF TGTGCCAGCAGCTTTAGCGGGAGCGGGGAGACCCAGTACTTC
few TRBJ2-7 . 15 TRBV6-5 CASSSTPDSSYEQYF TGTGCCAGCAGTTCGACCCCTGACAGCTCCTACGAGCAGTACTTC
. TRBJ2-7 TRBD1 14 TRBV7-6 CASSLTGGWDEQYF TGTGCCAGCAGCTTAACAGGGGGCTGGGACGAGCAGTACTTC
few TRBJ2-1 . 15 TRBV10-2 CASSISDGLSDEQFF TGCGCCAGCAGTATTTCTGATGGGTTAAGTGATGAGCAGTTCTTC
few TRBJ2-7 TRBD1 15 TRBV12-3/TRBV12-4 CASSLTGGSSYEQYF TGTGCCAGCAGTTTAACAGGGGGGAGCTCCTACGAGCAGTACTTC
. TRBJ2-1 . 15 TRBV4-3 CASSQDRRMYNEQFF TGCGCCAGCAGCCAAGACAGGAGAATGTACAATGAGCAGTTCTTC
many TRBJ2-7 . 13 TRBV7-2 CASSSPYSYEQYF TGTGCCAGCAGCTCACCCTACTCCTACGAGCAGTACTTC
. TRBJ1-1 TRBD1 15 TRBV18 CASSPYQGVETEAFF TGTGCCAGCTCACCCTACCAGGGGGTGGAGACTGAAGCTTTCTTT
once TRBJ2-1 TRBD1 14 TRBV5-1 CASSGLNRGYEQFF TGCGCCAGCAGCGGATTGAACAGGGGGTATGAGCAGTTCTTC
few TRBJ2-3 . 14 TRBV15 CATSRERITDTQYF TGTGCCACCAGCAGAGAGAGGATCACAGATACGCAGTATTTT
many TRBJ2-3 TRBD2 17 TRBV7-8 CASSLELAGVSTDTQYF TGTGCCAGCAGCTTAGAGCTAGCGGGAGTGAGCACAGATACGCAGTATTTT
. TRBJ2-3 TRBD2 19 TRBV30 CAWSKGLAGASPLTDTQYF TGTGCCTGGAGTAAGGGACTAGCGGGAGCCTCCCCCCTTACAGATACGCAGTATTTT
few TRBJ1-6 . 14 TRBV30 CAWSLGQPNSPLHF TGTGCCTGGAGTTTGGGTCAGCCAAATTCACCCCTCCACTTT